This TCR beta chain was obtained from a study of CD8 T cells in Susac syndrome. RNA totalling about 0.5 to 1 ug underwent reverse transcription with random hexamers. Using its own MiXCR run on the immunoSEQ multiplex PCR reads, TCRdb lists one record per CDR3 protein. The sample contains 150,000 to 200,000 distinct CDR3 sequences, around 94% of which appear only once. The TCR sequence derives from a human donor in good health. Sequencing input: CD4+ T cells from PBMCs.

CDR3 sequence reads: CSARDRQGAYNEQFF. CDR3 nucleotides: TGCAGTGCTAGAGATCGGCAGGGAGCCTACAATGAGCAGTTCTTC. This chain connects TRBV20-1 to TRBJ2-1; D may match TRBD1 or TRBD2 (5 bases each). Germline V lookup: CDR1 DFQATT, CDR2 SNEGSKA (reference sequence). The V and J ends lost 0 bases and 2 bases respectively, with 11 bases between them. The CDR3 loop spans 15 amino acids.